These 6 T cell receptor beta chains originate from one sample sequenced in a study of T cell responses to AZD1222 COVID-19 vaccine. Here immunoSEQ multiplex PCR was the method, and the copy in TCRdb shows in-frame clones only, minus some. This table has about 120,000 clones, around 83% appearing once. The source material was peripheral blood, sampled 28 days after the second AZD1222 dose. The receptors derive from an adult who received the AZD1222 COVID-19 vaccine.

CDR3: CASSQSTGGQNNQPQHF. The DNA of the CDR3 is TGTGCCAGTAGTCAATCCACAGGCGGACAGAACAATCAGCCCCAGCATTTT. V is TRBV19 and J is TRBJ1-5, with a possible D match to TRBD1 (6 bases). In germline, CDR1 is LNHDA, CDR2 SQIVND (reference sequence). Deletions cut 5 bases from V and 3 bases from J, with 20 bases between. This CDR3 has 17 amino acids. Looking up the rest from reference TRBV19 and TRBJ1-5 gives the full variable domain: DGGITQSPKYLFRKEGQNVTLSCEQNLNHDAMYWYRQDPGQGLRLIYYSQIVNDFQKGDIAEGYSVSREKKESFPLTVTSAQKNPTAFYLCASSQSTGGQNNQPQHFGDGTRLSIL.

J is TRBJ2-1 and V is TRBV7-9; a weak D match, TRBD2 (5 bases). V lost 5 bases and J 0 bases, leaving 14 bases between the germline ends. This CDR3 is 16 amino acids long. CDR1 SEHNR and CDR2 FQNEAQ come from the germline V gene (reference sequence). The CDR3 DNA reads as TGTGCCAGCAGCAGAGACTACCGGAGCTCCTACAATGAGCAGTTCTTC. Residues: CASSRDYRSSYNEQFF.

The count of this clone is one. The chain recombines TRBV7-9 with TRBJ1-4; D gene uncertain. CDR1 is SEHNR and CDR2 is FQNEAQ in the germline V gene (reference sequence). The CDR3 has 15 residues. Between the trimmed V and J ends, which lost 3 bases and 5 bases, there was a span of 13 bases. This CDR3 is CASSFSSTENEKLFF. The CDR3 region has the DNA TGTGCCAGCAGCTTTAGCTCAACAGAGAATGAAAAACTGTTTTTT.

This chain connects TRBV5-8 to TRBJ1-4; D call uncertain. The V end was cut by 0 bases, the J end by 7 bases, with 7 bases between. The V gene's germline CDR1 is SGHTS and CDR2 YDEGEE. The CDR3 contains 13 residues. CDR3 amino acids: CASSLVAAEKLFF. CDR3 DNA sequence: TGTGCCAGCAGCTTGGTGGCAGCTGAAAAACTGTTTTTT.

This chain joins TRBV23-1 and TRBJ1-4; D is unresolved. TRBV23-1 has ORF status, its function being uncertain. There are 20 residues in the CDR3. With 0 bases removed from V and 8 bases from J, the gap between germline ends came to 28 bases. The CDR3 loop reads CASSQSGGRLTFGRWEKLFF. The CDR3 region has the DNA TGCGCCAGCAGTCAATCGGGCGGCAGACTCACGTTCGGTCGGTGGGAAAAACTGTTTTTT.

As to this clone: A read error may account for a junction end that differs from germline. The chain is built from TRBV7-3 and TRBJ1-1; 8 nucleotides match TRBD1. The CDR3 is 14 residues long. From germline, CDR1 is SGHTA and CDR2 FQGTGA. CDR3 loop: CASSLGPGGNLVVF. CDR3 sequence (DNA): TGTGCCAGCAGCTTAGGGCCAGGGGGCAACTTGGTAGTCTTT.